This entry lists 20 T cell receptor beta chains sequenced from one sample in a study of early T cells in non-severe SARS-CoV-2 infection. One entry per CDR3 protein, called by TCRdb with MiXCR from the 5' RACE reads. Of tens of thousands of distinct CDR3 sequences listed, 5% to 5.5% are singletons. Sample: whole blood, taken at baseline. The receptors originated from an adult who was a healthcare worker with PCR-confirmed SARS-CoV-2 infection or an uninfected control (not recorded which).

This clonotype was seen a handful of times. The rearrangement joins TRBV20-1 to TRBJ2-1; 10 bases map to TRBD2. This CDR3 comprises 15 residues. Germline V gene data show CDR1 as DFQATT and CDR2 as SNEGSKA (reference sequence). After removal of 3 bases from V and 9 bases from J, the junction contained 11 bases not matched to a gene. CDR3: CSASKGTSAKGEQFF. The CDR3 DNA follows: TGCAGTGCTAGCAAGGGGACTAGCGCGAAGGGTGAGCAGTTCTTC.

In this sample, this clonotype turned up many times. The V gene is TRBV20-1, the J gene TRBJ2-7, with TRBD1 matching 7 bases. The CDR3 sequence is 13 residues long. Germline V gene data show CDR1 as DFQATT and CDR2 as SNEGSKA (reference sequence). With 5 bases clipped from V and 2 bases from J, the junction kept 6 bases outside the gene matches. The CDR3 nucleotides are TGCAGTGCTCCAGGACAGGTTCCCTACGAGCAGTACTTC. As protein: CSAPGQVPYEQYF.

This clonotype was seen at least ten times. V gene TRBV3-1 combines with J gene TRBJ2-1; TRBD2 aligns across 11 bases. With 1 base clipped from V and 0 bases from J, the junction kept 14 bases outside the gene matches. CDR1 LGHDT and CDR2 YNNKEL come from the germline V gene (reference sequence). This CDR3 has 21 amino acids. CDR3 coding DNA: TGTGCCAGCAGCCAAGTGTTTGTCCTAGCGGGAGGCCGAAACTCCTACAATGAGCAGTTCTTC. Protein sequence: CASSQVFVLAGGRNSYNEQFF.

This clonotype was seen ten or more times. The chain links TRBV5-1 to TRBJ2-7; TRBD1 agrees at 10 bases. This CDR3 comprises 14 residues. J was trimmed by 7 bases and V by 5 bases; bases with no gene match: 9. The germline CDR1 and CDR2 sequences are SGHRS and YFSETQ. CDR3 DNA: TGCGCCAGCAGGGGGACAGGGGCTCCTAGGGAGCAGTACTTC. Translating gives CASRGTGAPREQYF.

V gene TRBV7-2 combines with J gene TRBJ2-5; D is perhaps TRBD2 (5 bases). The germline V and J ends were trimmed by 1 base and 7 bases, with 7 bases remaining between them. Per the germline V gene, CDR1 is SGHTA and CDR2 is FQGNSA. The CDR3 covers 12 residues. The CDR3 nucleotides are TGTGCCAGCAGCTTAGATGCGGGGACCCAGTACTTC. This sequence encodes CASSLDAGTQYF.

The table lists this clonotype with many counts. The chain couples TRBV27 to TRBJ2-1; 11 bases agree with TRBD2. Germline loops: CDR1 MNHEY, CDR2 SMNVEV (reference sequence). V shed 7 bases and J 3 bases; nucleotides not matched to a gene: 5. CDR3 size: 15 residues. CDR3 nucleotides: TGTGCCAGCACCCCTGGGACTAGCGGCTACAATGAGCAGTTCTTC. Its translation is CASTPGTSGYNEQFF.

This clonotype was seen a few times. V gene TRBV5-1 combines with J gene TRBJ2-2; D ambiguous. Trimming took off 4 bases at V and 2 bases at J, with 9 bases between the two ends. This CDR3 contains 14 residues. CDR1 and CDR2 from the germline V gene are SGHRS and YFSETQ. CDR3 sequence (DNA): TGCGCCAGCAGCATGCTACCCAACACCGGGGAGCTGTTTTTT. The encoded protein is CASSMLPNTGELFF.

In this sample, this clonotype turned up many times. The V and J genes are TRBV4-2 and TRBJ2-7; D is ambiguous. The CDR3 consists of 13 residues. CDR1 is LGHNA, CDR2 YNFKEQ, per germline. V lost 0 bases to trimming and J lost 9 bases, with 12 bases between them. The CDR3 is CASSQERRSRQYF. Written as DNA, the CDR3 is TGTGCCAGCAGCCAAGAACGGCGGAGTCGGCAGTACTTC.

The chain couples TRBV7-9 to TRBJ1-1; perhaps TRBD1 as D (6 bases). The CDR3 spans 14 residues. V lost 0 bases and J lost 1, with 6 bases in between. Germline V gives CDR1 SEHNR, CDR2 FQNEAQ (reference sequence). Written as DNA, the CDR3 is TGTGCCAGCAGCTTAGCACAGGGGAACACTGAAGCTTTCTTT. This encodes CASSLAQGNTEAFF.

This clonotype turned up a few times. The rearrangement joins TRBV12-3 or TRBV12-4 to TRBJ2-7; D is ambiguous. Trimming removed 6 bases at V and 4 bases at J, with 7 bases between. The CDR3 contains 11 residues. In nucleotides, the CDR3 is TGTGCCAGCAGACCTGGGTACGAGCAGTACTTC. It specifies CASRPGYEQYF.

This clonotype was counted many times. This chain joins TRBV7-9 and TRBJ2-1; a weak D match, TRBD1 (6 bases). The CDR3 has 15 residues. Trimming took 1 base from V and 5 from J, leaving 12 bases between them. Germline V CDR1 and CDR2: SEHNR, FQNEAQ (reference sequence). CDR3 sequence reads: CASSLGDRSNNEQFF. As DNA, the CDR3 is TGTGCCAGCAGCTTAGGAGACAGGTCTAACAATGAGCAGTTCTTC.

By share, this clonotype counts as medium-sized (0.01 to 0.1%). The V gene is TRBV5-5, the J gene TRBJ2-1; no definite D call. CDR3 length: 13 residues. V lost 0 bases to trimming and J lost 15 bases, with 16 bases between them. Germline V gene data show CDR1 as SGHKS and CDR2 as YYEKEE (reference sequence). CDR3 bases: TGTGCCAGCAGCTTGGACTTCTCCCCCGATCCGTTCTTC. Its translation: CASSLDFSPDPFF.

This clonotype was seen many times. The V call is TRBV30, the J call TRBJ2-7; possibly TRBD1 for D (5 bases). The CDR3 totals 13 residues. In germline, CDR1 is GTSNPN, CDR2 SVGIG (reference sequence). V lost 3 bases to trimming and J lost 3 bases, with 12 bases between them. The DNA of the CDR3 is TGTGCCTGGAGGTCCAGACAGTACTACGAGCAGTACTTC. It is translated as CAWRSRQYYEQYF.

The sample holds a few counts of this clonotype. The genes are TRBV5-1 and TRBJ2-2; TRBD1 is a possible D gene (5 bases). Trimming left V 3 bases short and J 1 base short, with 10 bases between. The CDR3 extends over 15 amino acids. Germline V gene data show CDR1 as SGHRS and CDR2 as YFSETQ. Here the CDR3 reads CASSYPDRNTGELFF. The CDR3 DNA reads TGCGCCAGCAGCTACCCAGACAGGAACACCGGGGAGCTGTTTTTT. Looking up the rest from reference TRBV5-1 and TRBJ2-2 gives the full variable domain: KAGVTQTPRYLIKTRGQQVTLSCSPISGHRSVSWYQQTPGQGLQFLFEYFSETQRNKGNFPGRFSGRQFSNSRSEMNVSTLELGDSALYLCASSYPDRNTGELFFGEGSRLTVL.

This clonotype was picked up many times. The gene calls are TRBV12-3 or TRBV12-4 and TRBJ2-2, with a tentative D call TRBD2 (6 bases). The CDR3 runs 14 residues. V was trimmed by 5 bases and J by 6 bases, leaving 13 bases between them. The CDR3 loop reads CASSIHTSPGELFF. DNA for the CDR3: TGTGCCAGCAGTATACACACTAGCCCCGGGGAGCTGTTTTTT.

This clonotype came up many times. This chain joins TRBV19 and TRBJ2-1; the match to TRBD1 covers 7 bases. There are 16 residues in the CDR3. Germline V gives CDR1 LNHDA, CDR2 SQIVND (reference sequence). After removal of 5 bases from V and 9 bases from J, the junction contained 16 bases not matched to a gene. CDR3 nucleotide sequence: TGTGCCAGTAGTGTCGGGACAGACCATTTAGACGGTGAGCAGTTCTTC. Its protein is CASSVGTDHLDGEQFF.

This clonotype came up many times. The chain recombines TRBV6-1 with TRBJ2-1; no clear D gene. The CDR3 is 12 residues long. CDR1 is MNHNS, CDR2 SASEGT, per germline. Trimming removed 6 bases at V and 8 bases at J, with 11 bases between. CDR3 amino acids: CASSWTQDEQFF. The CDR3 nucleotides read TGTGCCAGCAGCTGGACCCAGGATGAGCAGTTCTTC.

This clonotype was observed many times. The J gene is TRBJ1-5, the V gene TRBV6-5; weak D call: TRBD1 (6 bases). This CDR3 has 15 amino acids. Between the trimmed V and J ends, which lost 8 bases and 0 bases, there was a span of 14 bases. Germline V gives CDR1 MNHEY, CDR2 SVGAGI. CDR3 nucleotides: TGTGCCAGCCGCACGAGACAGGATAGCAATCAGCCCCAGCATTTT. It encodes CASRTRQDSNQPQHF.

This clonotype appeared many times. The V and J genes are TRBV30 and TRBJ2-7; the match to TRBD2 covers 7 bases. Germline assignment: CDR1 GTSNPN and CDR2 SVGIG (reference sequence). CDR3 length: 15 amino acids. After removal of 3 bases from V and 0 bases from J, the junction contained 8 bases not matched to a gene. The CDR3 protein is CAWSGGLVSSYEQYF. The CDR3 region has the DNA TGTGCCTGGAGCGGAGGACTAGTTAGCTCCTACGAGCAGTACTTC.

In this sample, this clonotype turned up many times. V and J are TRBV10-1 and TRBJ2-3, with 8 bases identical to TRBD1. J lost 4 bases, V lost 6 bases, and 6 bases had no gene match. The germline gives CDR1 WNHNN, CDR2 SYGVQD (reference sequence). The CDR3 covers 14 residues. CDR3 residues: CASRPGQASDTQYF. In DNA, the CDR3 is TGCGCCAGCAGGCCGGGACAGGCTTCAGATACGCAGTATTTT.